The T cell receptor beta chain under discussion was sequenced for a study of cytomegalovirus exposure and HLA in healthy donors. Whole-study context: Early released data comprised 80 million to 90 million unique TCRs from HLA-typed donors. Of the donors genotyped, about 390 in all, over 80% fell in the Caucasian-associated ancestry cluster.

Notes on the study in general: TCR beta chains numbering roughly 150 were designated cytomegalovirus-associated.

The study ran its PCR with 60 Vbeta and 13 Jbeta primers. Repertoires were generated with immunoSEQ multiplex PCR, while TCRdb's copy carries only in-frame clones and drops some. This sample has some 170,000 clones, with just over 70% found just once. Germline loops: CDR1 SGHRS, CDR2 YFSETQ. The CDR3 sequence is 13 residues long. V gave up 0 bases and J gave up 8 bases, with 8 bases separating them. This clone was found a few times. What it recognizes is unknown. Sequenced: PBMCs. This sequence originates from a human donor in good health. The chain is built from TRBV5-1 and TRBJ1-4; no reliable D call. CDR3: CASSLVTGEKLFF. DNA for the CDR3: TGCGCCAGCAGCTTGGTTACGGGGGAAAAACTGTTTTTT.